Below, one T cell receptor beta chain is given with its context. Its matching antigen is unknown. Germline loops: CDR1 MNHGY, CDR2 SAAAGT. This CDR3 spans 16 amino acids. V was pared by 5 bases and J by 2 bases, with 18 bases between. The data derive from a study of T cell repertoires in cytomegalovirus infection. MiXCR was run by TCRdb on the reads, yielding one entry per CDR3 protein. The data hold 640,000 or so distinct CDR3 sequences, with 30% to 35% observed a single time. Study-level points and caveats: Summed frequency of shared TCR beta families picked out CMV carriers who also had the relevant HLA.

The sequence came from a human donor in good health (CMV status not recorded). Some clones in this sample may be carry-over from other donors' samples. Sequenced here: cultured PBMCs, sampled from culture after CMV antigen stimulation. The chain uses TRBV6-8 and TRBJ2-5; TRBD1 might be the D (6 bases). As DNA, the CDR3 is TGTGCCAGCAGTCACCGGACAGTGGGGGAACAAGAGACCCAGTACTTC. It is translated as CASSHRTVGEQETQYF.